This TCR beta chain was retrieved from a study of graft-versus-host responses after intestinal transplantation. On the study more broadly: Every one of the recipients received anti-thymocyte globulin induction and afterwards took tacrolimus and steroids for 3 to 4 years. Study-wide results and caveats: The marrow of recipients harbored GvH clones, and ileum or blood showed some of them first. Allografts of patients with graft-donor T cell macrochimerism showed high graft-versus-host to host-versus-graft clone ratios. Circulating GvH clone levels at their peak were associated with HvG declines (early post-transplant).

Graft tissue was processed to release intraepithelial and lamina propria lymphocytes. Data came from immunoSEQ multiplex PCR; TCRdb stores just in-frame clones and leaves some out. The table has more than 12,000 clones, approximately 59% seen once. CDR3 length equals 14 residues. Trimming cost V 4 bases and J 12 bases, with 19 bases left between them. The V gene's germline CDR1 is SGHNT and CDR2 YENEEA. This clone occurred a few times. Its specificity is unknown. The chain combines TRBV11-3 with TRBJ2-4; D is possibly TRBD2 (7 bases). This TCR was sampled from a human patient who received an intestinal transplant, so some T cells may come from the graft donor. The sequences come from ileum tissue, collected 524 days after transplant. Written as DNA, the CDR3 is TGTGCCAGCAGCTCCTCAATGGGGGGGGCAAATCAGTACTTC. It codes for CASSSSMGGANQYF. Supplemented by reference TRBV11-3 and TRBJ2-4, the full variable domain reads EAGVVQSPRYKIIEKKQPVAFWCNPISGHNTLYWYLQNLGQGPELLIRYENEEAVDDSQLPKDRFSAERLKGVDSTLKIQPAELGDSAVYLCASSSSMGGANQYFGAGTRLSVL.